The 19 T cell receptor beta chains given below trace back to one sample, sequenced in a study of blood T cell repertoires in COVID-19. Measured with immunoSEQ multiplex PCR; TCRdb has only the in-frame clones, and not every one. The sample shows approximately 360,000 clones, around 87% of them seen only once. Sample: peripheral blood. These TCRs come from a man aged 18 to 29 with active or convalescent COVID-19.

The chain combines TRBV7-3 with TRBJ2-7, with TRBD1 identical over 7 bases. V dropped 4 bases and J dropped 3; count of bases not matched to a gene: 3. The CDR3 has 13 amino acids. Per the germline V gene, CDR1 is SGHTA and CDR2 is FQGTGA. The CDR3 is CASSSSGGYEQYF. The CDR3 nucleotides are TGTGCCAGCAGCTCCTCAGGGGGCTACGAGCAGTACTTC.

The rearrangement joins TRBV6-5 to TRBJ1-5; 9 bases are shared with TRBD1. Trimming removed 2 bases from V and 7 bases from J; junction bases left unmatched: 3. The CDR3 sequence is 14 residues long. Germline V gene sequence: CDR1 MNHEY, CDR2 SVGAGI. The CDR3 loop reads CASSYGGQGQPQHF. The CDR3 DNA reads TGTGCCAGCAGTTACGGGGGACAGGGCCAGCCCCAGCATTTT.

This chain links TRBV6-1 with TRBJ2-4, with a weak D call TRBD1 (5 bases). V was cut by 1 base and J by 0 bases, with 13 bases left in between. The CDR3 is 17 residues long. Germline values: CDR1 MNHNS, CDR2 SASEGT. The CDR3 region is CASSEGGGSIAKNIQYF. DNA for the CDR3: TGTGCCAGCAGTGAAGGGGGCGGCAGCATAGCCAAAAACATTCAGTACTTC.

The genes are TRBV4-2 and TRBJ1-2; the D is unclear. The CDR3 runs 18 residues. The germline V and J ends were trimmed by 0 bases and 0 bases, with 17 bases remaining between them. The germline CDR1 and CDR2 sequences are LGHNA and YNFKEQ. Written as DNA, the CDR3 is TGTGCCAGCAGCCAAGATCTCTCGGGATCGCCGGCTAACTATGGCTACACCTTC. Protein product: CASSQDLSGSPANYGYTF.

This chain connects TRBV5-4 to TRBJ1-3, with TRBD1 matching over 8 bases. The J segment lost 0 bases and the V segment lost 4 bases, leaving 9 bases of the junction unmatched. Per germline, CDR1 SGHNT and CDR2 YYREEE (reference sequence). This CDR3 contains 17 residues. The CDR3 spells CASSVRDRSSSGNTIYF. CDR3 nucleotide sequence: TGTGCCAGCAGCGTCCGGGACAGGTCGAGCTCTGGAAACACCATATATTTT. The variable domain in full, with the rest retrieved from reference TRBV5-4 and TRBJ1-3, is ETGVTQSPTHLIKTRGQQVTLRCSSQSGHNTVSWYQQALGQGPQFIFQYYREEENGRGNFPPRFSGLQFPNYSSELNVNALELDDSALYLCASSVRDRSSSGNTIYFGEGSWLTVV.

The rearrangement links TRBV10-2 to TRBJ2-3; TRBD2 agrees at 12 bases. V lost 3 bases and J lost 2; bases outside the gene matches: 3. In germline, CDR1 is WSHSY, CDR2 SAAADI. The CDR3 loop spans 16 amino acids. The chain's CDR3 is CASSELAGGFTDTQYF. The CDR3 DNA is TGCGCCAGCAGTGAACTAGCGGGGGGCTTCACAGATACGCAGTATTTT.

The V gene is TRBV24-1, the J gene TRBJ2-5, with a tentative D call TRBD2 (5 bases). The CDR3 has 15 amino acids. V shed 4 bases and J shed 2 bases, with 13 bases lying between them. Germline lookup yields CDR1 KGHDR and CDR2 SFDVKD. Here the CDR3 reads CATSDPRTAQETQYF. The DNA of the CDR3 is TGTGCCACCAGTGACCCCCGGACTGCACAAGAGACCCAGTACTTC.

The chain employs TRBV4-1 and TRBJ2-1; 9 bases are a match to TRBD1. V was clipped by 1 base and J by 6 bases; unmatched bases: 4. The CDR3 loop spans 15 amino acids. Germline values: CDR1 MGHRA, CDR2 YSYEKL. This CDR3 is CASSQVGQGSNEQFF. In DNA, the CDR3 is TGCGCCAGCAGCCAAGTGGGACAGGGATCCAATGAGCAGTTCTTC.

This clone came up a few times. The genes are TRBV6-1 and TRBJ1-2; unclear D gene. Deletions cut 2 bases from V and 5 bases from J, with 9 bases between. Germline-derived CDR1 and CDR2 are MNHNS and SASEGT. This CDR3 has 13 amino acids. The CDR3 here is CASSEHNLYGYTF. In DNA, the CDR3 is TGTGCCAGCAGTGAACACAACCTTTATGGCTACACCTTC.

This sequence joins TRBV11-2 and TRBJ1-6; 7 bases align to TRBD1. Trimming at V came to 1 base and at J to 7 bases, leaving 4 bases not matched to a gene. CDR3 length: 15 amino acids. Per germline, CDR1 SGHAT and CDR2 FQNNGV. The chain's CDR3 is CASSLGGTANSPLHF. In nucleotides, the CDR3 is TGTGCCAGCAGCTTAGGAGGGACAGCAAATTCACCCCTCCACTTT.

The rearrangement uses TRBV27 and TRBJ2-7; 8 positions match TRBD2. V trimming: 2 bases; J trimming: 1 base; junction bases outside the gene matches: 10. This CDR3 is built from 17 residues. Germline assignment: CDR1 MNHEY and CDR2 SMNVEV (reference sequence). CDR3 region: CASSLAVGRGVSYEQYF. The DNA of the CDR3 is TGTGCCAGCAGTTTAGCGGTTGGGCGGGGGGTTTCCTACGAGCAGTACTTC.

The rearrangement links TRBV5-6 to TRBJ2-4, with a possible D match to TRBD2 (5 bases). This CDR3 contains 13 residues. Trimming stripped 0 bases from V and 11 bases from J, with 12 bases between. Germline V gene data show CDR1 as SGHDT and CDR2 as YYEEEE. The CDR3 DNA sequence: TGTGCCAGCAGCTTGGACGAAAGGAGGCTTCAGTACTTC. It encodes CASSLDERRLQYF.

The chain joins TRBV4-1 to TRBJ1-1; 12 bases are a match to TRBD1. This CDR3 has 18 amino acids. The V gene's germline CDR1 is MGHRA and CDR2 YSYEKL. With V trimmed by 1 base and J by 4 bases, 10 bases remained unmatched. DNA for the CDR3: TGCGCCAGCAGCCAAGCCTTGGGACAGGGGGCGGAAGGCACTGAAGCTTTCTTT. Protein sequence: CASSQALGQGAEGTEAFF.

The V and J genes are TRBV18 and TRBJ2-3, with 8 bases fitting TRBD2. CDR1 is KGHSH and CDR2 is LQKENI in the germline V gene. The CDR3 covers 18 residues. V dropped 3 bases and J dropped 0; count of bases not matched to a gene: 11. CDR3 residues: CASSPRLALRPSTDTQYF. The CDR3, as DNA: TGTGCCAGCTCACCCCGACTAGCGCTTCGACCTAGCACAGATACGCAGTATTTT.

This rearrangement joins TRBV7-9 to TRBJ2-3, with D possibly being TRBD2 (5 bases). The CDR3 length is 16 residues. Germline V gives CDR1 SEHNR, CDR2 FQNEAQ (reference sequence). The V end lost 5 bases, the J end lost 0 bases, and 15 bases lay between the germline ends. The CDR3, as DNA: TGTGCCAGCAGCCCCACCTTCCGGGGAAGCACAGATACGCAGTATTTT. It yields the protein CASSPTFRGSTDTQYF. Supplemented by reference TRBV7-9 and TRBJ2-3, the full variable domain reads DTGVSQNPRHKITKRGQNVTFRCDPISEHNRLYWYRQTLGQGPEFLTYFQNEAQLEKSRLLSDRFSAERPKGSFSTLEIQRTEQGDSAMYLCASSPTFRGSTDTQYFGPGTRLTVL.

The rearrangement uses TRBV27 and TRBJ1-4; D call uncertain. Germline V gene data show CDR1 as MNHEY and CDR2 as SMNVEV (reference sequence). Trimming took off 6 bases at V and 2 bases at J, with 16 bases between the two ends. This CDR3 has 16 residues. CDR3 sequence: CASRPEGRTTNEKLFF. In nucleotides, the CDR3 is TGTGCCAGCAGACCCGAAGGAAGGACTACTAATGAAAAACTGTTTTTT.

The chain is built from TRBV4-3 and TRBJ1-1, with TRBD1 identical over 7 bases. The length of the CDR3 is 14 residues. Germline CDR1 is LGHNA and CDR2 is YSLEER. J lost 10 bases, V lost 0 bases, and 8 bases had no gene match. The CDR3 DNA reads as TGCGCCAGCAGCCAAGACCAGGGGGTGGATGCAGCTTTCTTT. This sequence encodes CASSQDQGVDAAFF.

The V gene is TRBV20-1, the J gene TRBJ1-2; D gene unclear. Germline V gene data show CDR1 as DFQATT and CDR2 as SNEGSKA (reference sequence). The CDR3 totals 13 residues. Trimming cost V 3 bases and J 6 bases, with 14 bases left between them. DNA of the CDR3: TGCAGTGCTAGTGCCTCTGCGGGTGATGGCTACACCTTC. This codes for CSASASAGDGYTF.

This chain connects TRBV10-3 to TRBJ1-3, with D perhaps matching TRBD1 (5 bases). The CDR3 sequence is 15 residues long. Trimming cost V 3 bases and J 0 bases, with 9 bases left between them. Germline CDR1 and CDR2: ENHRY and SYGVKD. The CDR3 sequence is CAISDGGTSGNTIYF. CDR3 nucleotides: TGTGCCATCAGTGATGGCGGGACCTCTGGAAACACCATATATTTT.